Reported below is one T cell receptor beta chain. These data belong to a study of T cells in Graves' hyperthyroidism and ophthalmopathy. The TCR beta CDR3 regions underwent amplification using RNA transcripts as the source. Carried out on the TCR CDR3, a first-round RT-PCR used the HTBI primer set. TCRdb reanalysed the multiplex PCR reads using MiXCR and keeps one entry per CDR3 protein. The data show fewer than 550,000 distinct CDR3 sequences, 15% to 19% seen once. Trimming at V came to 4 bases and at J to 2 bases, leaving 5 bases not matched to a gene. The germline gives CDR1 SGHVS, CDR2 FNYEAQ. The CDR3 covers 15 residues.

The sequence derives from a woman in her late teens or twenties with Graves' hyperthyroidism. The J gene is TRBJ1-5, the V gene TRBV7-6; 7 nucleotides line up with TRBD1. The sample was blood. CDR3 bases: TGTGCCAGCAGCTCCGAGACAGGGCGCAATCAGCCCCAGCATTTT. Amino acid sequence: CASSSETGRNQPQHF.